These 10 T cell receptor beta chains share one sample of origin, sequenced in a study of response to subunit inactivated influenza vaccine. Each CDR3 protein is one row after TCRdb ran MiXCR on the RT-PCR reads. The sample shows hundreds of thousands of distinct CDR3 sequences, approximately 17% of them seen only once. The sample consisted of PBMCs from blood, taken 4 to 6 days after vaccination. Receptors were obtained from a man aged 45-60 years who received an inactivated influenza vaccine.

This clonotype was counted a few times. The V call is TRBV28, the J call TRBJ2-5; TRBD2 might be the D (5 bases). The length of the CDR3 is 17 residues. V was pared by 2 bases and J by 0 bases, with 16 bases between. Germline V gene lookup returns CDR1 MDHEN and CDR2 SYDVKM. The DNA of the CDR3 is TGTGCCAGCAGTTTAGGTACCCGGCGGGCGTACCAAGAGACCCAGTACTTC. As protein: CASSLGTRRAYQETQYF.

The chain has TRBV5-1 and TRBJ2-7; D uncertain. Trimming removed 1 base at V and 6 bases at J, with 11 bases between. The CDR3 is 13 residues long. The germline V gene encodes CDR1 SGHRS and CDR2 YFSETQ. CDR3 region: CASSLQSASEQYF. CDR3 DNA: TGCGCCAGCAGCTTGCAGAGCGCGAGCGAGCAGTACTTC.

This clonotype was seen only a few times. V gene TRBV25-1 combines with J gene TRBJ2-1, with 8 bases matching TRBD1. CDR1 and CDR2 from the germline V gene are MGHDK and SYGVNS. V dropped 7 bases and J dropped 8; count of bases not matched to a gene: 16. CDR3 size: 16 residues. The CDR3: CASTPLGQGAIDEQFF. Written as DNA, the CDR3 is TGTGCCAGCACCCCCTTGGGGCAGGGGGCAATCGATGAGCAGTTCTTC.

J is TRBJ2-1 and V is TRBV6-2 or TRBV6-3; tentatively, D is TRBD2 (6 bases). The CDR3 is 16 residues long. Germline V gene sequence: CDR1 MNHEY, CDR2 SVGEGT. V dropped 6 bases and J dropped 5 bases, with 20 bases sitting between them. The CDR3 region has the DNA TGTGCCAGCAGACGGCCCGGGGGTCACGGCGACAATGAGCAGTTCTTC. Translation gives CASRRPGGHGDNEQFF.

This clonotype came up a few times. V and J are TRBV9 and TRBJ2-1; 7 bases match TRBD2. The CDR3 totals 16 residues. V lost 3 bases and J lost 0; bases outside the gene matches: 6. Germline CDR1 and CDR2: SGDLS and YYNGEE. The CDR3 DNA is TGTGCCAGCAGCGCACGAGCGGGGTACTCCTACAATGAGCAGTTCTTC. It encodes CASSARAGYSYNEQFF.

This clonotype came up many times. The chain couples TRBV27 to TRBJ2-1; 7 bases map to TRBD2. Looked up from germline, CDR1 is MNHEY and CDR2 is SMNVEV (reference sequence). CDR3 length: 14 amino acids. V shed 3 bases and J 3 bases; nucleotides not matched to a gene: 2. CDR3 in amino acids: CASSLSGVYNEQFF. For the CDR3, the DNA is TGTGCCAGCAGTTTGAGCGGGGTCTACAATGAGCAGTTCTTC.

CDR3 coding DNA: TGCGCCAGCAGCCAAGACCAATACATGACGACCTACAATGAGCAGTTCTTC. It yields the protein CASSQDQYMTTYNEQFF. The V call is TRBV4-1, the J call TRBJ2-1, with unresolved D. Germline CDR1 and CDR2: MGHRA and YSYEKL. V was clipped by 0 bases and J by 2 bases, with 14 bases between them. This CDR3 is built from 17 residues.

The V call is TRBV12-3 or TRBV12-4, the J call TRBJ2-4; maybe TRBD2 (6 bases). The CDR3 consists of 16 residues. Trimming pared 8 bases from V and 3 bases from J, leaving 20 bases between. The CDR3 loop is CASSPGGILGKNIQYF. Written as DNA, the CDR3 is TGTGCCAGCTCCCCCGGGGGTATTTTAGGCAAAAACATTCAGTACTTC.

This clonotype was counted only a few times. V gene TRBV7-9 combines with J gene TRBJ2-1, with 9 positions matching TRBD2. CDR1 is SEHNR and CDR2 is FQNEAQ in the germline V gene (reference sequence). CDR3 length: 15 amino acids. The V gene end was trimmed by 0 bases and the J gene end by 7 bases; junction bases not matched to a gene: 4. CDR3 sequence (DNA): TGTGCCAGCAGCTTAGCTAGCGGGAGTCCAAATGAGCAGTTCTTC. This sequence encodes CASSLASGSPNEQFF.

The chain has TRBV20-1 and TRBJ1-5; weak D call: TRBD1 (6 bases). The ends were cut back, 3 bases at V and 1 base at J, with 16 bases in the middle. Germline-derived CDR1 and CDR2 are DFQATT and SNEGSKA (reference sequence). This CDR3 is built from 16 residues. In DNA form, the CDR3 reads TGCAGTGCTAGGGCGGGGGCGAAGTCCAGCAATCAGCCCCAGCATTTT. This codes for CSARAGAKSSNQPQHF.